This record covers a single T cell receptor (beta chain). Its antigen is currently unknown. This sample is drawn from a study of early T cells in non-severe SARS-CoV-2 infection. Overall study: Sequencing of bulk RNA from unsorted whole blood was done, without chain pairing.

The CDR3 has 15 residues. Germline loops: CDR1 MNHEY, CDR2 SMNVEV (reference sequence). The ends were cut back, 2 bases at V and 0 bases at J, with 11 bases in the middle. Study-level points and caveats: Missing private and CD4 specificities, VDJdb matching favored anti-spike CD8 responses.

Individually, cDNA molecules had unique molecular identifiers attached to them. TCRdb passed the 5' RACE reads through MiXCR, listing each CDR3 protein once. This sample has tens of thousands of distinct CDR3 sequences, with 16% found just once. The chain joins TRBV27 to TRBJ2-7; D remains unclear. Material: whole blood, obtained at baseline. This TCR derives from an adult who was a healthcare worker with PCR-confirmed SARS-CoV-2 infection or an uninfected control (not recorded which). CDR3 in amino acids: CASSLRPASSYEQYF. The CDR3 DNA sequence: TGTGCCAGCAGTTTAAGGCCCGCCAGCTCCTACGAGCAGTACTTC.